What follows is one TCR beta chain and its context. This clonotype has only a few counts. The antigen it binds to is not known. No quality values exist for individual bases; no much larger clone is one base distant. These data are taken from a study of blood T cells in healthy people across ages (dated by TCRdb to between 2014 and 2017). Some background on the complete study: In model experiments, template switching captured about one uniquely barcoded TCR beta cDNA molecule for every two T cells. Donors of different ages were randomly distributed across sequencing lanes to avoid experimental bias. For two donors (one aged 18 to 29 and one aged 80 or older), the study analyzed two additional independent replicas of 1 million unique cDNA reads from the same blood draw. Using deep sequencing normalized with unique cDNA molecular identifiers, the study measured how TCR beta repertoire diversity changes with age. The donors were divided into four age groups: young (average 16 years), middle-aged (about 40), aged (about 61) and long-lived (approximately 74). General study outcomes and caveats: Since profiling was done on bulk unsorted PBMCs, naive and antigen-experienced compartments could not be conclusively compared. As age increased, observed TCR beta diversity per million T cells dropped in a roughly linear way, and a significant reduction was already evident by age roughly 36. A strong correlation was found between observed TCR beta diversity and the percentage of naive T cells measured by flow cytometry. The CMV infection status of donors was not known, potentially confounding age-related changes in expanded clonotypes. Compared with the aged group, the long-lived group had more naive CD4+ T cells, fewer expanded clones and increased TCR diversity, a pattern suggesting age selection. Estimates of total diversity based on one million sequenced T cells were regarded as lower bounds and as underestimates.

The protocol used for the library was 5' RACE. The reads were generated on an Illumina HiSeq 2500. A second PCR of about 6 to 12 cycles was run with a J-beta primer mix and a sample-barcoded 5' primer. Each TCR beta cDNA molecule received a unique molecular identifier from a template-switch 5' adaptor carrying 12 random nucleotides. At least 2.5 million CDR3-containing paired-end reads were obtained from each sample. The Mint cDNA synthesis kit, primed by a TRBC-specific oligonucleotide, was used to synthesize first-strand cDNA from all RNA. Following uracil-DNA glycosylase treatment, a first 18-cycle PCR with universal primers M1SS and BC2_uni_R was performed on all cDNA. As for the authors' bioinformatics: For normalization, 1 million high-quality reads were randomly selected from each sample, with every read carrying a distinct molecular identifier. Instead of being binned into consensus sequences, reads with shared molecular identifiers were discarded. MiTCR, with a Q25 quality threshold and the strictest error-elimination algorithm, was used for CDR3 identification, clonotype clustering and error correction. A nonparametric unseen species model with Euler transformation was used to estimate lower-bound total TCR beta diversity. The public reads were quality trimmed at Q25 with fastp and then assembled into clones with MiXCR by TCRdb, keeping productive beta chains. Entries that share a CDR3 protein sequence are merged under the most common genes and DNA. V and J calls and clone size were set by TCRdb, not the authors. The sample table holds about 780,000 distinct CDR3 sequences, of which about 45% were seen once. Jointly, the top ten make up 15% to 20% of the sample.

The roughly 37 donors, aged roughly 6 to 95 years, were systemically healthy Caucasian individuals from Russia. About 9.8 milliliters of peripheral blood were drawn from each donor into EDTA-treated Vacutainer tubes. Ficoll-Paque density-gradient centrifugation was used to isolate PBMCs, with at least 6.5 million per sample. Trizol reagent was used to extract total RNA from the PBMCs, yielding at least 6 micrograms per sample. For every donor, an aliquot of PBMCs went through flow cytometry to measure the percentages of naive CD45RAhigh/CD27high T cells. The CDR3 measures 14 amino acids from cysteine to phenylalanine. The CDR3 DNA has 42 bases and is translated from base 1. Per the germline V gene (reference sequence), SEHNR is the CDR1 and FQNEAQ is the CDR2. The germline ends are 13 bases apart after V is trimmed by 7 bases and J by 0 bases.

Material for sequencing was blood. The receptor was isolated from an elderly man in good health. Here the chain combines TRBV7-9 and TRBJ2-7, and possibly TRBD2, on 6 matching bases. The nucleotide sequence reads TGTGCCAGCACCATGGGGGGAAACTCCTACGAGCAGTACTTC. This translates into CASTMGGNSYEQYF. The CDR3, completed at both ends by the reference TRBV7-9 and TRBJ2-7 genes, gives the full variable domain DTGVSQNPRHKITKRGQNVTFRCDPISEHNRLYWYRQTLGQGPEFLTYFQNEAQLEKSRLLSDRFSAERPKGSFSTLEIQRTEQGDSAMYLCASTMGGNSYEQYFGPGTRLTVT.